The clone carrying this T cell receptor beta chain showed up just once. Its specificity is unknown. This entry comes from a study of T cell repertoires in cytomegalovirus infection. On the study more broadly: Based on public TCR beta signatures, there were indications of CMV infection and of a matching HLA type. General study findings and limits: Of the TCR beta families, the public ones yielded a cumulative frequency that identified carriers of CMV plus the relevant HLA. The study found HLA-C-restricted CMV-specific TCR beta clonotypes dominating the ex vivo response.

One entry per CDR3 protein, called by TCRdb with MiXCR from the reads. The sample holds around 360,000 distinct CDR3 sequences; approximately 35% are singletons and the top ten take roughly 14%. V was clipped by 5 bases and J by 8 bases, with 6 bases between them. Germline V gene sequence: CDR1 LGHDT, CDR2 YNNKEL (reference sequence). The CDR3 is made up of 11 amino acids. The chain uses TRBV3-1 and TRBJ1-4; D is unresolved. The TCR comes from a human donor in good health (CMV status not recorded). Some clones in this sample may be carry-over from other donors' samples. Sequencing used cultured PBMCs, obtained from culture after CMV antigen stimulation. The CDR3: CASSAREKLFF. DNA for the CDR3: TGTGCCAGCAGCGCGCGGGAAAAACTGTTTTTT. The full variable domain, with the rest looked up from reference TRBV3-1 and TRBJ1-4, is DTAVSQTPKYLVTQMGNDKSIKCEQNLGHDTMYWYKQDSKKFLKIMFSYNNKELIINETVPNRFSPKSPDKAHLNLHINSLELGDSAVYFCASSAREKLFFGSGTQLSVL.